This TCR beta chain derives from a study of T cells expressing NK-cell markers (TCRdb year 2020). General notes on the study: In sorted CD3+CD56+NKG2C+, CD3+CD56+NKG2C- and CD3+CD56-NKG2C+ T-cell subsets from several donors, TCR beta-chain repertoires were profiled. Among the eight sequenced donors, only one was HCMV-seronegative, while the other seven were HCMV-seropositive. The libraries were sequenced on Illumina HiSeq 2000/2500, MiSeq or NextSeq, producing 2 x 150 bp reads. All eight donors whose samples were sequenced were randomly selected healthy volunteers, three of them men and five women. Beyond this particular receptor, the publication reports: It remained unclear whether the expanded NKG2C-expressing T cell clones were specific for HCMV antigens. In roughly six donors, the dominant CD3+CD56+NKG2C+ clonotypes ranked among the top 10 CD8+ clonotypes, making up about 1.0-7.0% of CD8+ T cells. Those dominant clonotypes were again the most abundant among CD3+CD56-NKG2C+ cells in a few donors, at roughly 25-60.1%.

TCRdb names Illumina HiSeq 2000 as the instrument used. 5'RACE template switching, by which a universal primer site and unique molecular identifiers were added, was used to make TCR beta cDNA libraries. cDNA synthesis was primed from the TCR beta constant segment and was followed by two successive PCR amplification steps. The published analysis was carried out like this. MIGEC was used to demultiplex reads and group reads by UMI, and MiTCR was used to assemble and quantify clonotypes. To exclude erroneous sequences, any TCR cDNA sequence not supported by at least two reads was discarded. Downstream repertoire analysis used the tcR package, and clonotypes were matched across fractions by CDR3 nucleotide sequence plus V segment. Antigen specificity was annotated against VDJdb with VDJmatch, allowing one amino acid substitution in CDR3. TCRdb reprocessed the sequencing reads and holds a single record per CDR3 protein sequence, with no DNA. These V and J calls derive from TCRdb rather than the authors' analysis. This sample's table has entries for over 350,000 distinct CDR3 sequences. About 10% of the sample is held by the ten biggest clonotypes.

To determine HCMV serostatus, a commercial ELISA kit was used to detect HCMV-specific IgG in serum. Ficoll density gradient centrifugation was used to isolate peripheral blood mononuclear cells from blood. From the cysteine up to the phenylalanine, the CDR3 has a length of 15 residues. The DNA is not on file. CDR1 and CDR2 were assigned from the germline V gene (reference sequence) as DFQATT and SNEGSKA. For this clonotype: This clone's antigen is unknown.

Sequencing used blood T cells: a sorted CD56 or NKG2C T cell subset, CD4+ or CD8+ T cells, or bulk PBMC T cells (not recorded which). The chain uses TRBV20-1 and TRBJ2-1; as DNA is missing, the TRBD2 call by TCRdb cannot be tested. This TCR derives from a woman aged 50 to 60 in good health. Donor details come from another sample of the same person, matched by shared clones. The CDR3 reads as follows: CSGTSGTFSYNEQFF.